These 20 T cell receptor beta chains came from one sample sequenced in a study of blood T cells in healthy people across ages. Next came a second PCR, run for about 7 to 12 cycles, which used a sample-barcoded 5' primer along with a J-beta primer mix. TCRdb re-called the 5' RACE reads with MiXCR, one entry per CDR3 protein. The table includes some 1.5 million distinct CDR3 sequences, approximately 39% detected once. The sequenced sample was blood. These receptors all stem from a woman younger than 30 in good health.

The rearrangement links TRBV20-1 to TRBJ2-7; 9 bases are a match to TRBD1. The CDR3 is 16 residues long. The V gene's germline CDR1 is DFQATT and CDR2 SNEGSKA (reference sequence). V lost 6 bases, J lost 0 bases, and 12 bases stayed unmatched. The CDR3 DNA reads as TGCAGTGCAGTAAAGACCGGGACAGGGAGCTCCTACGAGCAGTACTTC. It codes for CSAVKTGTGSSYEQYF.

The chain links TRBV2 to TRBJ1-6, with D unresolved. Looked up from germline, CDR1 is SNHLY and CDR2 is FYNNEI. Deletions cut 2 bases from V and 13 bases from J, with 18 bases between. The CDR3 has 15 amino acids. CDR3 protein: CASSESPSHKLPLHF. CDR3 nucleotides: TGTGCCAGCAGTGAATCCCCCAGCCACAAGTTGCCCCTCCACTTT.

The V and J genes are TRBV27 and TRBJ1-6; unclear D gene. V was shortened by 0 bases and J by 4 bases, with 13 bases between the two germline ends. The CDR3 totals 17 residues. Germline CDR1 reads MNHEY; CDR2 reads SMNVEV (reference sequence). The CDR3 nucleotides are TGTGCCAGCAGTTTATCGGCCGCAGGTTTTTATAATTCACCCCTCCACTTT. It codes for CASSLSAAGFYNSPLHF.

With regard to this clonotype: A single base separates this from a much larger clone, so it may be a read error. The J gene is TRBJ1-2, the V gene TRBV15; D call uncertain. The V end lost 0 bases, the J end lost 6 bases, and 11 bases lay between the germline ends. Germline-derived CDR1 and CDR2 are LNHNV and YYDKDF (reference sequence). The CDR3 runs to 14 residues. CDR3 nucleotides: TGTGCCACCAGCAGAGATTCCTCGAGTAATGGCTACACCTTC. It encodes CATSRDSSSNGYTF.

The CDR3 here is CAISELNGRGDYEQYF. The CDR3 DNA follows: TGTGCCATCAGTGAACTCAACGGGAGAGGGGACTACGAGCAGTACTTC. The J gene is TRBJ2-7, the V gene TRBV10-3; a weak D match, TRBD2 (6 bases). Germline CDR1 ENHRY, CDR2 SYGVKD. The length of the CDR3 is 16 residues. Trimming removed 3 bases from V and 3 bases from J, with 18 bases in between.

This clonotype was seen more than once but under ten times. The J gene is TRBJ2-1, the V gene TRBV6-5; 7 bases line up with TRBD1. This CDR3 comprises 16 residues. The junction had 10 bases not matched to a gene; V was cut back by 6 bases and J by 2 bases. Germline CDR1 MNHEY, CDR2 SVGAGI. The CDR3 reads CASRDRLTGPYNEQFF. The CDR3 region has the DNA TGTGCCAGCAGGGACAGGTTGACGGGCCCCTACAATGAGCAGTTCTTC.

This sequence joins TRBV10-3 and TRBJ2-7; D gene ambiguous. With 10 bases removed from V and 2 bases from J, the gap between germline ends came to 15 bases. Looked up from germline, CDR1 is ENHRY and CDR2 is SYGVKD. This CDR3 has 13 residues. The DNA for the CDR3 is TGTGCCACGAACGAGAACTTAGCCTACGAGCAGTACTTC. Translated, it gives CATNENLAYEQYF.

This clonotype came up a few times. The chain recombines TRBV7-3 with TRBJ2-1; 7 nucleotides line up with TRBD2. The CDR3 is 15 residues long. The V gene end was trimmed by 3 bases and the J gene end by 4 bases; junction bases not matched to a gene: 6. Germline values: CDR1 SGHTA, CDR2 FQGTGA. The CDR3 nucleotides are TGTGCCAGCAGCTTCACTGGCGGGGGTTACAATGAGCAGTTCTTC. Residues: CASSFTGGGYNEQFF.

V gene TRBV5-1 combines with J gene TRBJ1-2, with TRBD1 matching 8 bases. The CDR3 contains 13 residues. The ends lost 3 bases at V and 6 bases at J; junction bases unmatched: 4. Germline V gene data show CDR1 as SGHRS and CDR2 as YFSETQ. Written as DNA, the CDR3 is TGCGCCAGCAGCTGGACAGGGTACGATGGCTACACCTTC. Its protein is CASSWTGYDGYTF.

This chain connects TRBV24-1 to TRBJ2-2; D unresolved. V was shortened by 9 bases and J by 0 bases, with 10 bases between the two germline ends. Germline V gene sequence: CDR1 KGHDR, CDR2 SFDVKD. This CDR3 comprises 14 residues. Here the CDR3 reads CATVRASNTGELFF. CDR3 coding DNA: TGTGCCACCGTTCGGGCTTCGAACACCGGGGAGCTGTTTTTT.

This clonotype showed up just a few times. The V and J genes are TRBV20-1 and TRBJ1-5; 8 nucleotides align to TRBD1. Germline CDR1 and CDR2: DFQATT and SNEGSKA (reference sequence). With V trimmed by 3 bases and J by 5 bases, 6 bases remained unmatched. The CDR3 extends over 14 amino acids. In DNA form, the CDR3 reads TGCAGTGCTAGGGCGGACAGGGACTATCAGCCCCAGCATTTT. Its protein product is CSARADRDYQPQHF.

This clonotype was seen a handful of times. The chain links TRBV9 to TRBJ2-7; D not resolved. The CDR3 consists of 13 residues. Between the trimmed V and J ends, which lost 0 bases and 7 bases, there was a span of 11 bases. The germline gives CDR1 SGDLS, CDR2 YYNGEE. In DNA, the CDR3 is TGTGCCAGCAGCGTAGAGAAGTACAATGAGCAGTACTTC. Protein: CASSVEKYNEQYF.

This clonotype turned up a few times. CDR3 amino acids: CSASSEGQMPYEQYF. CDR3 DNA sequence: TGCAGTGCTAGTTCGGAGGGACAGATGCCCTACGAGCAGTACTTC. The chain employs TRBV20-1 and TRBJ2-7, with D possibly being TRBD1 (7 bases). Germline V gives CDR1 DFQATT, CDR2 SNEGSKA (reference sequence). Trimming shortened V by 3 bases and J by 2 bases, and 17 bases separated the two germline ends. This CDR3 is built from 15 residues.

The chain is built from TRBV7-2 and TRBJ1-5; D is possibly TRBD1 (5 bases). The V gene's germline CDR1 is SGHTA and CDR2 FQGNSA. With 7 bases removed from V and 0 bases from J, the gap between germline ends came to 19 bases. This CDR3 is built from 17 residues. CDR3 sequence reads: CASTLGPDSYSNQPQHF. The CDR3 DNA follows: TGTGCCAGCACCTTGGGGCCCGACAGTTATAGCAATCAGCCCCAGCATTTT. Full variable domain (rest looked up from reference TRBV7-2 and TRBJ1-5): GAGVSQSPSNKVTEKGKDVELRCDPISGHTALYWYRQSLGQGLEFLIYFQGNSAPDKSGLPSDRFSAERTGGSVSTLTIQRTQQEDSAVYLCASTLGPDSYSNQPQHFGDGTRLSIL.

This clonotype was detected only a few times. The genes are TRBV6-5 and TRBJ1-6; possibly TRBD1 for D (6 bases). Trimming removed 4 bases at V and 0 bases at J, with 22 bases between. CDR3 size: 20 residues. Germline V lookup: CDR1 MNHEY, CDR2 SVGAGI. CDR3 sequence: CASSSRHTGTASSYNSPLHF. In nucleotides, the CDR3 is TGTGCCAGCAGTTCGAGACACACAGGGACGGCGAGCTCCTATAATTCACCCCTCCACTTT.

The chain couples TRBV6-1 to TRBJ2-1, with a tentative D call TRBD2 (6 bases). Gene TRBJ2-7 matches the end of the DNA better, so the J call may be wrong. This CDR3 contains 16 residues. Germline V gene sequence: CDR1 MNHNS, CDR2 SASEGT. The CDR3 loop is CASRQGGASSYNEQYF. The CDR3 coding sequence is TGTGCCTCGAGGCAAGGCGGGGCGAGCTCCTACAATGAGCAGTACTTC.

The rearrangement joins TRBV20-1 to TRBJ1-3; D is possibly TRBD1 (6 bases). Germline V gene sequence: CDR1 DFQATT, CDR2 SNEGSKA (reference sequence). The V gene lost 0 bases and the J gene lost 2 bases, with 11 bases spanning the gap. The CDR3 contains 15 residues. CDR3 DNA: TGCAGTGCTAGAGATCGGACAGCTGCTGGAAACACCATATATTTT. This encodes CSARDRTAAGNTIYF.

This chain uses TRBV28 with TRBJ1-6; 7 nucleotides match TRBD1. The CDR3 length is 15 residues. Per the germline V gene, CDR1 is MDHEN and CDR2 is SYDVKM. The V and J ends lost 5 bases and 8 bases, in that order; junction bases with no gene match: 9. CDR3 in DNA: TGTGCCAGCAGTCCATCAGACAGGGAGTATTCACCCCTCCACTTT. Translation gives CASSPSDREYSPLHF.

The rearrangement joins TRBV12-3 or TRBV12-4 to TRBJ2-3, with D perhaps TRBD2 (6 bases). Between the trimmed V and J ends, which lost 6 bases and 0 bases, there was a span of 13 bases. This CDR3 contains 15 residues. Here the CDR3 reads CASSGRGTSTDTQYF. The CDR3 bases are TGTGCCAGCAGCGGTCGGGGGACTAGCACAGATACGCAGTATTTT.

The CDR3 protein is CTSSPGTDHYEQYF. CDR3 DNA sequence: TGTACCAGCAGTCCCGGGACAGACCATTACGAGCAGTACTTC. The chain uses TRBV7-2 and TRBJ2-5; 7 nucleotides align to TRBD1. The J call is uncertain, as TRBJ2-7 better fits the DNA end. Germline V gene lookup returns CDR1 SGHTA and CDR2 FQGNSA. This CDR3 has 14 residues.